This entry concerns a single TCR beta chain. Categorization into cohorts depended on clinical history that participants reported. Two consecutive negative NP/OP PCR tests, clearance, or resolved symptoms defined Cohort 3 recovery. This specimen belongs to a study of blood T cell repertoires in COVID-19. Study-wide context: PBMCs, B-cell-depleted T cells, or T cells provided the cDNA or gDNA that made up the material.

Methods used by the authors: Using reference gene primer amplification, nucleated cell counts were estimated. Some clones are missing from TCRdb's copy, which holds only in-frame ones; the method was immunoSEQ multiplex PCR. V and J calls and clone size follow that table, whereas D and trimming were derived from the DNA. In the table there are 330,000 or so clones, more than 90% of which are singletons. This clonotype originated in a woman under 40 who had recovered from COVID-19. Sequencing used PBMCs or T cells enriched from blood (not recorded which).

The CDR3 nucleotides are TGTGCCAGCAGCTTAATCCCTTTTGACGAGCAGTACTTC. This sequence encodes CASSLIPFDEQYF. The chain employs TRBV7-6 and TRBJ2-7; D remains ambiguous. The CDR3 totals 13 residues. Trimming shortened V by 2 bases and J by 5 bases, and 10 bases separated the two germline ends. Germline V gene data show CDR1 as SGHVS and CDR2 as FNYEAQ.